A selection of T cell receptor beta chains follows, all from one sample in a study of molecular identifiers for immune sequencing clone quantification. TCRdb passed the PCR reads through MiXCR, listing each CDR3 protein once. The sample contains about 500,000 distinct CDR3 sequences, about a quarter of which appear only once. The sequenced material came from naive CD8+ T cells from blood, with Jurkat cell RNA spiked in. The receptors shown here come from a human donor in good health. Some libraries in this study had Jurkat cell RNA spiked in. Both conserved end residues are part of each CDR3. The D gene is left open where the match is weak. Some rows mark clone size as missing; the rest say once, few, many or name a class of expanded clone.

CDR3 DNA	CDR3 protein	V gene	J gene	clone size	D gene
TGTGCCAGCAGCCCTCTCCCCGGCTCTGGAAACACCATATATTTT	CASSPLPGSGNTIYF	TRBV27	TRBJ1-3	NA	NA
TGTGCCAGCAGTTACTCAGGGTCTACTGAAGCTTTCTTT	CASSYSGSTEAFF	TRBV6-6	TRBJ1-1	many	NA
TGTGCCAGTAAAGAAGGGGACAGAGATACGCAGTATTTT	CASKEGDRDTQYF	TRBV2	TRBJ2-3	NA	TRBD1
TGCGCCAGCAGCCAAGGGGCCGTGGCTGTGTTGAACACTGAAGCTTTCTTT	CASSQGAVAVLNTEAFF	TRBV4-3	TRBJ1-1	many	NA
TGTGCCAGCATCAACCTCAATCCCGGGGGCACCGGTGAGCAGTTCTTC	CASINLNPGGTGEQFF	TRBV6-6	TRBJ2-1	many	NA
TGTGCCAGCAGCTTTTCGGGAGTGATGACAGATACGCAGTATTTT	CASSFSGVMTDTQYF	TRBV13	TRBJ2-3	NA	NA
TGTGCCAGCAGGTCCAACAATGAGCAGTTCTTC	CASRSNNEQFF	TRBV6-5	TRBJ2-1	many	NA
TGTGCCATCAGGGGGACTAGCGGCGAGCAGTACTTC	CAIRGTSGEQYF	TRBV10-3	TRBJ2-7	NA	TRBD2
TGTGCCAGCAGGGTACTTAGGGTTGAGGGCACTTATAATTCACCCCTCCACTTT	CASRVLRVEGTYNSPLHF	TRBV28	TRBJ1-6	few	NA
TGTGCCAGCAGACCCCGACAGGATCGATATTGGCAAGCCAAAAACATTCAGTACTTC	CASRPRQDRYWQAKNIQYF	TRBV27	TRBJ2-4	many	NA